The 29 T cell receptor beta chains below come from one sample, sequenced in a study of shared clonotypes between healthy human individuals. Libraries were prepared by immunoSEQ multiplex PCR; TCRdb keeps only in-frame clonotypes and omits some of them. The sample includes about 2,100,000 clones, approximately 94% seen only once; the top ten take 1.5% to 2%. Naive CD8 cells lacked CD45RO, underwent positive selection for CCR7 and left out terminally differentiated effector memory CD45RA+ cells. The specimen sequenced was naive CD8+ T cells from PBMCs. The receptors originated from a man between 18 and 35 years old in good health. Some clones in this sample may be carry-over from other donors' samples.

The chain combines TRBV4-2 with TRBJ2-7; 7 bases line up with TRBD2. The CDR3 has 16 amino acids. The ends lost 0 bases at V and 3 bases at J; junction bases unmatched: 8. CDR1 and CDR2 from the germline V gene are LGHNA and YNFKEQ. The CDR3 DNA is TGTGCCAGCAGCCAAGATGGGAGCGGGATGGACTACGAGCAGTACTTC. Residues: CASSQDGSGMDYEQYF.

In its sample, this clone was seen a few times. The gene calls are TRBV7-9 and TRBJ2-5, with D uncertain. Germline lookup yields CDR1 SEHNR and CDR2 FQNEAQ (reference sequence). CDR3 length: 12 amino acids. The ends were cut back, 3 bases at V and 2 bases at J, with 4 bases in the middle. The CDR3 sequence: CASSFQQETQYF. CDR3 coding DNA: TGTGCCAGCAGCTTCCAGCAAGAGACCCAGTACTTC.

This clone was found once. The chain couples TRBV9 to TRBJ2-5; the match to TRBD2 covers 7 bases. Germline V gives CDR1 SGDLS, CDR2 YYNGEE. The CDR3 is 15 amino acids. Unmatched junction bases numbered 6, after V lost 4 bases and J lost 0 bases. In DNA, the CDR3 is TGTGCCAGCAGCACTAGAGCGGGACACCAAGAGACCCAGTACTTC. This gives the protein CASSTRAGHQETQYF.

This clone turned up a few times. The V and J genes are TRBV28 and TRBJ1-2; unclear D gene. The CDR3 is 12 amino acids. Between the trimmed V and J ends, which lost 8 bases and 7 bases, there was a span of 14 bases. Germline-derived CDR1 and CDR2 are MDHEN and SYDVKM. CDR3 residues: CASGGRVGGYTF. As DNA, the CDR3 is TGTGCCAGCGGAGGAAGGGTGGGTGGCTACACCTTC.

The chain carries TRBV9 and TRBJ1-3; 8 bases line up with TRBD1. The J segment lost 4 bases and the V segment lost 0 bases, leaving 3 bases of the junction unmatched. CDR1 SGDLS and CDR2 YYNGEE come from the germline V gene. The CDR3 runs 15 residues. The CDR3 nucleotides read TGTGCCAGCAGCGTAGCACAGGGGGAAGGAAACACCATATATTTT. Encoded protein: CASSVAQGEGNTIYF. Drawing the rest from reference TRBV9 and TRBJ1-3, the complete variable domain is DSGVTQTPKHLITATGQRVTLRCSPRSGDLSVYWYQQSLDQGLQFLIQYYNGEERAKGNILERFSAQQFPDLHSELNLSSLELGDSALYFCASSVAQGEGNTIYFGEGSWLTVV.

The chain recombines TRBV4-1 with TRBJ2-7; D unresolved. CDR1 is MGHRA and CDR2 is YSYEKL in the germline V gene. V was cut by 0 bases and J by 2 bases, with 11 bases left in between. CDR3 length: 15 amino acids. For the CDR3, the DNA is TGCGCCAGCAGCCAAGATTCGGTAGGTGCCTACGAGCAGTACTTC. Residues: CASSQDSVGAYEQYF.

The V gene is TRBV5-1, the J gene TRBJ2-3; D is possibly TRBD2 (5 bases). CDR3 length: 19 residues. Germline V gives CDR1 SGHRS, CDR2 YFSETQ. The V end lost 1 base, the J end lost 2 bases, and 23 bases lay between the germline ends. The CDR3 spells CASSLRSYLAIEFTDTQYF. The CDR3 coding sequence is TGCGCCAGCAGCTTGCGATCGTACTTAGCGATCGAATTCACAGATACGCAGTATTTT.

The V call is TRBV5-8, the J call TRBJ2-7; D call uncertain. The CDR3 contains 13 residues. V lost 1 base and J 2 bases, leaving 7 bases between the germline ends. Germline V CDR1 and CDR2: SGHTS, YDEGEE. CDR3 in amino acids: CASSLPGAYEQYF. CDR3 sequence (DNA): TGTGCCAGCAGCTTGCCGGGTGCCTACGAGCAGTACTTC. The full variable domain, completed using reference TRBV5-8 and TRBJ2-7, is EAGVTQSPTHLIKTRGQQATLRCSPISGHTSVYWYQQALGLGLQFLLWYDEGEERNRGNFPPRFSGRQFPNYSSELNVNALELEDSALYLCASSLPGAYEQYFGPGTRLTVT.

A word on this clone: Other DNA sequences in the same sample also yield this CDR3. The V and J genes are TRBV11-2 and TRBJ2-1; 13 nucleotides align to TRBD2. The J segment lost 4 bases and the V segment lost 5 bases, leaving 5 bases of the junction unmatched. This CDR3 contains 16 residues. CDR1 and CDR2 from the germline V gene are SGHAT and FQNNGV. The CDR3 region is CASSLGLAGAYNEQFF. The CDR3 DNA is TGTGCCAGCAGCCTCGGACTAGCGGGAGCATACAATGAGCAGTTCTTC.

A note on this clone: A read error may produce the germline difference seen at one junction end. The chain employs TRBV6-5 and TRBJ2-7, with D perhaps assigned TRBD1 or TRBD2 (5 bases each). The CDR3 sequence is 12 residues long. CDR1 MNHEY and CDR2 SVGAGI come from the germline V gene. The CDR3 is CASSPLGESLSF. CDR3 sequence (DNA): TGTGCCAGCAGCCCCTTGGGGGAGAGCCTCTCCTTC.

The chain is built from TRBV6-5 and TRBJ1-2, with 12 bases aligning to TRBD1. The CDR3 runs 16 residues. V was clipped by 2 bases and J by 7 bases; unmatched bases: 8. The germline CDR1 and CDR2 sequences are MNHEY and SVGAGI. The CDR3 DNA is TGTGCCAGCAGTTACCTTCCGGGACAGGGGGCTGCTGGCTACACCTTC. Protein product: CASSYLPGQGAAGYTF.

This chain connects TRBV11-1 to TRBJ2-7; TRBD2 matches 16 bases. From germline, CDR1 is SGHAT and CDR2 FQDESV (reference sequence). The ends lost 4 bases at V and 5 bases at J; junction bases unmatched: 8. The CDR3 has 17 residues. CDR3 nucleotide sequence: TGTGCCAGCAGCTCGCCGGGACTAGCGGGAGGGCCCCACGAGCAGTACTTC. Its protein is CASSSPGLAGGPHEQYF. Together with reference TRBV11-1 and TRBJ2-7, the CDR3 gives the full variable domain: EAEVAQSPRYKITEKSQAVAFWCDPISGHATLYWYRQILGQGPELLVQFQDESVVDDSQLPKDRFSAERLKGVDSTLKIQPAELGDSAMYLCASSSPGLAGGPHEQYFGPGTRLTVT.

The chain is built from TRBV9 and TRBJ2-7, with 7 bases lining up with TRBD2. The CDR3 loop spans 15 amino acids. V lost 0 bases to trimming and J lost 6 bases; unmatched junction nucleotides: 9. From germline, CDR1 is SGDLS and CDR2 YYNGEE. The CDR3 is CASSVEGGSASEQYF. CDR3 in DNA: TGTGCCAGCAGCGTAGAAGGCGGGAGCGCCAGCGAGCAGTACTTC.

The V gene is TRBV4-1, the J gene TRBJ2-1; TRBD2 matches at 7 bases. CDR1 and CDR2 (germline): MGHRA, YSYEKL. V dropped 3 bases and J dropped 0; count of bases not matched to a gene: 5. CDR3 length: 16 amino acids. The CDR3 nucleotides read TGCGCCAGCAGCCATCGGCGGGAGAGCTCCTACAATGAGCAGTTCTTC. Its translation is CASSHRRESSYNEQFF.

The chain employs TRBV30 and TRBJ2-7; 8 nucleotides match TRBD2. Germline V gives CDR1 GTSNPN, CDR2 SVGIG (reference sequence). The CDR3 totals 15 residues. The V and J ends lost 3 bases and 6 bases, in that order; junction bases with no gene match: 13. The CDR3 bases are TGTGCCTGGAGCCTCACTAGCGGTACCTTGGTCGAGCAGTACTTC. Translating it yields CAWSLTSGTLVEQYF.

Here the CDR3 reads CASSYSNLGSLYGYTF. Written as DNA, the CDR3 is TGTGCCAGCAGTTACTCGAATCTGGGCAGCCTCTATGGCTACACCTTC. The genes are TRBV6-5 and TRBJ1-2, with no clear D. Trimming pared 0 bases from V and 4 bases from J, leaving 15 bases between. This CDR3 has 16 residues. Germline-derived CDR1 and CDR2 are MNHEY and SVGAGI.

CDR3 region: CASSSPGLEYEQYF. The CDR3 DNA reads TGCGCCAGCAGCTCGCCCGGACTAGAGTACGAGCAGTACTTC. The chain employs TRBV5-1 and TRBJ2-7; TRBD2 matches 7 bases. V lost 3 bases to trimming and J lost 4 bases; unmatched junction nucleotides: 7. CDR3 length: 14 amino acids. CDR1 and CDR2 from the germline V gene are SGHRS and YFSETQ.

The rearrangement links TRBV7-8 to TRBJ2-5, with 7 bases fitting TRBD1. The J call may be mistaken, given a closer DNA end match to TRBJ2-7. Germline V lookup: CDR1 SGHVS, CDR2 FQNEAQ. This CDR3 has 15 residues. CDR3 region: CASSYVTGAPVEQYF. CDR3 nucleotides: TGTGCCAGCAGCTACGTTACAGGGGCACCGGTCGAGCAGTACTTC.

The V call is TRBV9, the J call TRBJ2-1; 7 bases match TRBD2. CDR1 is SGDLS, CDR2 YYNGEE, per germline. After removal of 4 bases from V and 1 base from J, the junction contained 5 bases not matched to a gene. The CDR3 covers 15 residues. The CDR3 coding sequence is TGTGCCAGCAGCCTCCCGGGAGGATCCTACAATGAGCAGTTCTTC. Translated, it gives CASSLPGGSYNEQFF.

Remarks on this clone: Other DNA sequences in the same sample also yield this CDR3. CDR3 amino acids: CASSIDSEETQYF. In nucleotides, the CDR3 is TGTGCCAGTAGTATTGACAGCGAAGAGACCCAGTACTTC. The gene calls are TRBV19 and TRBJ2-5; TRBD1 might be the D (5 bases). Per germline, CDR1 LNHDA and CDR2 SQIVND (reference sequence). CDR3 length: 13 amino acids. The ends were cut back, 3 bases at V and 3 bases at J, with 8 bases in the middle.

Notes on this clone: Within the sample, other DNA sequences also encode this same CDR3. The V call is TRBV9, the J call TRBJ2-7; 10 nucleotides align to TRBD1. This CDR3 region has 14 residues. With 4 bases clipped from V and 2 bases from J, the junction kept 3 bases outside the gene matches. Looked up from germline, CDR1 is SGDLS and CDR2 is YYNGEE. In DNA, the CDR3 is TGTGCCAGCAGCACAGGGACAGGGGCCTACGAGCAGTACTTC. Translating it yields CASSTGTGAYEQYF.

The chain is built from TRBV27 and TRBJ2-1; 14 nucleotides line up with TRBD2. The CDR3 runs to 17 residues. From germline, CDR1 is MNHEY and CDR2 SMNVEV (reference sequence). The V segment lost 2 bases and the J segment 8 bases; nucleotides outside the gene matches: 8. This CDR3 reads CASSLAEGLAGEHEQFF. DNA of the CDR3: TGTGCCAGCAGTTTAGCTGAGGGACTAGCGGGAGAACATGAGCAGTTCTTC.

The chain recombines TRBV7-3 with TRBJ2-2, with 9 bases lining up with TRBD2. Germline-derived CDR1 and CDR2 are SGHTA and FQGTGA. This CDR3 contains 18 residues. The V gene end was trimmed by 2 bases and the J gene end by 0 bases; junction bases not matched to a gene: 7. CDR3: CASSLSPLAGTNTGELFF. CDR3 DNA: TGTGCCAGCAGCTTATCTCCCCTAGCGGGGACGAACACCGGGGAGCTGTTTTTT. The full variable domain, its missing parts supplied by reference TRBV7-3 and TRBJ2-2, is GAGVSQTPSNKVTEKGKYVELRCDPISGHTALYWYRQSLGQGPEFLIYFQGTGAADDSGLPNDRFFAVRPEGSVSTLKIQRTERGDSAVYLCASSLSPLAGTNTGELFFGEGSRLTVL.

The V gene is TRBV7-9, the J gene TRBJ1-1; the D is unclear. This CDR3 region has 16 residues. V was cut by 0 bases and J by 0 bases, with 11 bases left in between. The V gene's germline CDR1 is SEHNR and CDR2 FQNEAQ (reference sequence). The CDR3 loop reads CASSLARAFMNTEAFF. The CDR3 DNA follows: TGTGCCAGCAGCTTAGCGCGTGCATTTATGAACACTGAAGCTTTCTTT. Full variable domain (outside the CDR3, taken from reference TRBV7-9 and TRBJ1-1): DTGVSQNPRHKITKRGQNVTFRCDPISEHNRLYWYRQTLGQGPEFLTYFQNEAQLEKSRLLSDRFSAERPKGSFSTLEIQRTEQGDSAMYLCASSLARAFMNTEAFFGQGTRLTVV.

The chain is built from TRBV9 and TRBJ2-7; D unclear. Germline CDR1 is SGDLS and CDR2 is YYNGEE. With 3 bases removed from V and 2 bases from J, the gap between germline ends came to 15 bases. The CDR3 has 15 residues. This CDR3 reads CASSGGSRLPYEQYF. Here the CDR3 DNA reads TGTGCCAGCAGCGGGGGTTCCAGGCTCCCCTACGAGCAGTACTTC.

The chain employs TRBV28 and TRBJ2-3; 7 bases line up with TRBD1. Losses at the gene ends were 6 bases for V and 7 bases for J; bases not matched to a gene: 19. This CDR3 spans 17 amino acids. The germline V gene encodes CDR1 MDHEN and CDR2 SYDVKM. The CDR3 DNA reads TGTGCCAGCAGCAGTGCCAACGACAGGGAAGGGGGATATACGCAGTATTTT. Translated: CASSSANDREGGYTQYF. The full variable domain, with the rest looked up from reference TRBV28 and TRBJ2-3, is DVKVTQSSRYLVKRTGEKVFLECVQDMDHENMFWYRQDPGLGLRLIYFSYDVKMKEKGDIPEGYSVSREKKERFSLILESASTNQTSMYLCASSSANDREGGYTQYFGPGTRLTVL.

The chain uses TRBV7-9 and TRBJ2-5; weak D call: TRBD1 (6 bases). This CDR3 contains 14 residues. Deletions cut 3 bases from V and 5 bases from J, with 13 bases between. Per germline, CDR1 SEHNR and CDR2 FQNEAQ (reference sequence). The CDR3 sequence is CASSLSTGSETQYF. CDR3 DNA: TGTGCCAGCAGCTTGTCTACAGGGTCGGAGACCCAGTACTTC. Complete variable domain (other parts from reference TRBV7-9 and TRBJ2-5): DTGVSQNPRHKITKRGQNVTFRCDPISEHNRLYWYRQTLGQGPEFLTYFQNEAQLEKSRLLSDRFSAERPKGSFSTLEIQRTEQGDSAMYLCASSLSTGSETQYFGPGTRLLVL.

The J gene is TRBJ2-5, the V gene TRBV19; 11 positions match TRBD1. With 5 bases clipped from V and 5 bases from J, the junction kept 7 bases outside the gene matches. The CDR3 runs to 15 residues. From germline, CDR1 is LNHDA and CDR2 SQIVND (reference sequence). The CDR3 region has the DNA TGTGCCAGTAGTCCGCGGGACAGGGGGAGTGAGACCCAGTACTTC. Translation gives CASSPRDRGSETQYF.

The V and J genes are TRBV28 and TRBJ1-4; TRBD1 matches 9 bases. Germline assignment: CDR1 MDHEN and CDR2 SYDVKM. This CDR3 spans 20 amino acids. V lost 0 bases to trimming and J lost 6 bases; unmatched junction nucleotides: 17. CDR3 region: CASSLWVQQGMGQGYEKLFF. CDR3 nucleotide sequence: TGTGCCAGCAGTTTATGGGTTCAGCAAGGAATGGGACAGGGATATGAAAAACTGTTTTTT. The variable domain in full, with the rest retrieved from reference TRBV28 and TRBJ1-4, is DVKVTQSSRYLVKRTGEKVFLECVQDMDHENMFWYRQDPGLGLRLIYFSYDVKMKEKGDIPEGYSVSREKKERFSLILESASTNQTSMYLCASSLWVQQGMGQGYEKLFFGSGTQLSVL.